One TCR beta chain is described in this entry. Per germline, CDR1 MDHEN and CDR2 SYDVKM. Germline trimming cut 6 bases from V and 5 bases from J; bases unmatched to any gene: 20. This CDR3 has 18 amino acids. The data derive from a study of cytomegalovirus exposure and HLA in healthy donors. Study background: The 90 to 150 validation repertoires and the 666 first-cohort repertoires shared a platform, a later analysis reported.

Produced via immunoSEQ multiplex PCR; TCRdb's table is partial and in-frame only. This repertoire shows some 98,000 clones, around 88% found once; its top ten account for roughly 4%. The material sequenced was PBMCs. The genes are TRBV28 and TRBJ2-7; TRBD1 matches 9 bases. The TCR originated in a woman in her 30s in good health and CMV-seronegative. Written as DNA, the CDR3 is TGTGCCAGCAGCTCCGAGATAGGAGGGACAGGGCCTTGGGACGAGCAGTACTTC. Protein: CASSSEIGGTGPWDEQYF.